The rows below give T cell receptor beta chains drawn from one sample of a study of T cells in narcolepsy. Libraries were prepared by immunoSEQ multiplex PCR; TCRdb keeps only in-frame clonotypes and omits some of them. The repertoire holds approximately 30,000 clones, with more than 70% as singletons. The sample consisted of memory (CD45RA-) CD4+ T cells from blood. The receptors stem from a human donor in good health. The CDR3 runs from the conserved cysteine through the conserved F or W. Fields, in order: J gene, V gene, clone size, D gene, CDR3 protein, CDR3 DNA. D genes are given only for firm matches. Where a row states a size, it is once, few, many or the class of an expanded clone; other rows omit it.

TRBJ2-5	TRBV7-3	NA	NA	CASSLELYVGQETQYF	TGTGCCAGCAGCTTAGAGTTGTATGTGGGTCAGGAGACCCAGTACTTC
TRBJ1-1	TRBV5-4	NA	NA	CASRPPGASTEAFF	TGTGCCAGCAGACCGCCGGGGGCGAGCACTGAAGCTTTCTTT
TRBJ1-2	TRBV6-6	NA	TRBD1	CASRSDRVAGYTF	TGTGCCAGCAGATCAGACAGGGTGGCGGGCTACACCTTC
TRBJ2-2	TRBV6-5	NA	NA	CASSDSGAGELFF	TGTGCCAGCAGTGATTCAGGGGCCGGGGAGCTGTTTTTT
TRBJ1-4	TRBV14	NA	TRBD1	CASSRMTGQLLFF	TGTGCCAGCAGCCGGATGACAGGGCAACTACTGTTTTTT
TRBJ2-7	TRBV7-9	NA	TRBD1	CASSSTGTNYEQYF	TGTGCCAGCAGCTCGACAGGGACGAACTACGAGCAGTACTTC
TRBJ1-1	TRBV29-1	NA	NA	CSVGPGSAEAFF	TGCAGCGTTGGCCCAGGGTCGGCTGAAGCTTTCTTT
TRBJ1-2	TRBV11-2	NA	NA	CASSFGEFNYGYTF	TGTGCCAGCAGCTTTGGGGAGTTCAACTATGGCTACACCTTC
TRBJ2-3	TRBV7-2	once	NA	CASSRNTGDTQYF	TGTGCCAGCAGCCGCAACACCGGAGATACGCAGTATTTT
TRBJ2-1	TRBV28	NA	NA	CASVRAYNEQFF	TGTGCCAGCGTGCGGGCCTACAATGAGCAGTTCTTC
TRBJ2-2	TRBV5-4	NA	NA	CASSLGPVPNTGELFF	TGTGCCAGCAGCTTGGGACCGGTACCCAACACCGGGGAGCTGTTTTTT
TRBJ2-7	TRBV9	NA	NA	CASSVGLRERQGIHEQYF	TGTGCCAGCAGCGTAGGTTTGAGGGAGAGGCAGGGTATCCACGAGCAGTACTTC
TRBJ2-1	TRBV28	NA	NA	CASSLSWHDEQFF	TGTGCCAGCAGTTTATCATGGCACGATGAGCAGTTCTTC
TRBJ2-1	TRBV21-1	once	NA	CASRRALATLHHSDNEQFF	TGTGCCAGCAGGCGTGCTCTAGCTACACTACACCATTCCGACAATGAGCAGTTCTTC
TRBJ2-6	TRBV7-2	NA	TRBD1	CASSPGGTGANVLTF	TGTGCCAGCAGCCCAGGGGGCACTGGGGCCAACGTCCTGACTTTC
TRBJ2-1	TRBV9	once	TRBD2	CASSAKHGTSGSSEQFF	TGTGCCAGCAGCGCCAAACACGGGACTAGCGGGAGTTCGGAGCAGTTCTTC
TRBJ2-1	TRBV6-5	few	TRBD1	CASSYPGDRAQFF	TGTGCCAGCAGTTACCCGGGGGACAGGGCGCAGTTCTTC
TRBJ2-5	TRBV5-4	NA	NA	CASSLVSFQETQYF	TGTGCCAGCAGCTTGGTATCCTTCCAAGAGACCCAGTACTTC
TRBJ2-5	TRBV7-9	few	NA	CASSLARDQETQYF	TGTGCCAGCAGCTTAGCCAGGGACCAAGAGACCCAGTACTTC
TRBJ1-3	TRBV9	NA	NA	CASSVGQGAGNTIYF	TGTGCCAGCAGCGTGGGGCAGGGAGCTGGAAACACCATATATTTT
TRBJ1-1	TRBV15	NA	NA	CATSPPRTLGDTEAFF	TGTGCCACCAGCCCACCCAGGACCTTGGGGGACACTGAAGCTTTCTTT
TRBJ2-7	TRBV19	NA	TRBD1	CASRAGQGMEQYF	TGTGCCAGTAGGGCGGGACAGGGAATGGAGCAGTACTTC
TRBJ2-2	TRBV28	NA	TRBD1	CASSGQGIGTGELFF	TGTGCCAGCAGTGGACAGGGGATAGGGACCGGGGAGCTGTTTTTT
TRBJ1-2	TRBV15	NA	TRBD1	CATSRGRENRGYGYTF	TGTGCCACCAGCAGAGGGCGGGAGAACAGGGGATATGGCTACACCTTC
TRBJ2-7	TRBV5-1	few	TRBD1	CASSLAGTGSSEQYF	TGCGCCAGCAGCTTGGCCGGGACAGGGTCCTCCGAGCAGTACTTC
TRBJ1-2	TRBV19	NA	NA	CASSLRDLVLYTF	TGTGCCAGTAGTCTCCGGGACCTCGTCTTGTACACCTTC
TRBJ1-2	TRBV7-3	NA	NA	CASSLGGIQPNYGYTF	TGTGCCAGCAGCTTAGGAGGGATACAGCCTAACTATGGCTACACCTTC
TRBJ1-5	TRBV4-1	NA	TRBD1	CASSQEGGQGGNQPQHF	TGCGCCAGCAGCCAGGAAGGCGGGCAGGGGGGCAATCAGCCCCAGCATTTT
TRBJ2-3	TRBV7-9	NA	TRBD2	CASSFSGGGDTQYF	TGTGCCAGCAGCTTTAGCGGGGGTGGAGATACGCAGTATTTT
TRBJ1-5	TRBV7-2	NA	NA	CASSLRGGSNQPQHF	TGTGCCAGCAGCTTAAGGGGTGGGAGCAATCAGCCCCAGCATTTT
TRBJ2-5	TRBV10-3	NA	NA	CAISEVSSTRATQYF	TGTGCCATCAGTGAAGTGTCCTCTACTAGGGCGACCCAGTACTTC
TRBJ1-1	TRBV6-5	NA	NA	CASSYSTREEAFF	TGTGCCAGCAGTTACTCGACAAGGGAAGAAGCTTTCTTT
TRBJ1-1	TRBV7-2	NA	NA	CASSLFPRQTNTEAFF	TGTGCCAGCAGCCTCTTCCCCCGGCAGACGAACACTGAAGCTTTCTTT
TRBJ2-5	TRBV5-1	NA	TRBD2	CASSFGGGQETQYF	TGCGCCAGCAGCTTTGGGGGGGGTCAAGAGACCCAGTACTTC
TRBJ2-2	TRBV7-8	NA	NA	CASSSMKGVVDTGELFF	TGTGCCAGCAGCTCCATGAAGGGAGTGGTAGACACCGGGGAGCTGTTTTTT
TRBJ1-6	TRBV6-5	few	NA	CASSLFVPTSGSPLHF	TGTGCCAGCAGTTTATTCGTCCCGACTTCAGGCTCACCCCTCCACTTT
TRBJ1-2	TRBV6-1	NA	NA	CASSEARALPTTF	TGTGCCAGCAGTGAAGCTAGGGCTCTTCCCACCACCTTC
TRBJ1-2	TRBV5-1	NA	TRBD1	CASSLSGQGAGGYTF	TGCGCCAGCAGTCTCTCGGGACAGGGGGCGGGCGGCTACACCTTC
TRBJ2-7	TRBV10-3	NA	TRBD2	CAIRDYYEQYF	TGTGCCATTCGGGACTACTACGAGCAGTACTTC
TRBJ2-1	TRBV15	NA	TRBD2	CATGTSGRVYNEQFF	TGTGCCACTGGGACTAGCGGGAGGGTCTACAATGAGCAGTTCTTC